This T cell receptor (beta chain) was identified during a study of regulatory T cells in long-lasting Graves disease (dated by TCRdb to the early 2020s). Concerning the study at large: Persistent Graves' disease was defined as antithyroid drug treatment for over 5 years with persistently positive TSH receptor autoantibodies. Persistent Graves' disease patients in the clinical cohort had taken antithyroid drugs for roughly 10 years on average. Peripheral blood TCR sequencing and RNA sequencing compared persistent Graves' disease patients with newly diagnosed Graves' disease patients. A total of about 35 samples underwent TCR sequencing, from about 13 patients with persistent Graves' disease and roughly 20 patients with newly diagnosed Graves' disease. The study was conducted in China and was registered as a clinical trial. What the study reported, not specific to this receptor: Patients with persistent disease shared more public clonotypes (roughly 2,900) than newly diagnosed patients did (more than 900). The study examined only peripheral blood because the primary lesion, thyroid tissue, could not be accessed. The small sample size was acknowledged by the authors as a limitation that may reduce accuracy. Lower TCR Shannon entropy and fewer highly expanded clones were observed in persistent Graves' disease patients than in newly diagnosed patients, which suggested clonal expansion. Only the TCR beta chain was sequenced and analyzed.

Libraries were constructed by multiplex PCR. The reads were generated on an Illumina HiSeq 4000. iRepertoire HTBI primers and Arm-PCR amplification of CDR3 regions were used to construct TCR beta libraries. PCR products were gel purified before sequencing. Turning to the authors' computational methods: A total of fewer than 70 TRBV and under 15 TRBJ segments were identified across samples and were used for gene usage analysis of CDR3 amino acid clonotypes. Filtered high-quality paired reads were merged into contigs using COPE and FqMerger. BLAST was used to align contigs to the IMGT TRBV, TRBD and TRBJ reference genes, and CDR3 was defined following IMGT. Any clonotype with a frequency above 0.1% was counted as a highly expanded clone. Repertoire diversity was measured by Shannon entropy, and V-J evenness by the Gini coefficient. Public clonotypes were defined as clonotypes shared by more than one individual. The raw public data were reprocessed by TCRdb itself: fastp quality trimming at Q25, MiXCR clonotype calling, in-frame beta chains only. Every CDR3 protein is listed once, alongside the most common genes and DNA of its rows. The V and J calls and clone size come from TCRdb's table, not from the authors' own analysis. Recorded for this sample are over 450,000 distinct CDR3 sequences; around a fifth of them occurred a single time. The ten biggest clones cover roughly 7.1% of the sample.

The time point label here, explained by the study, means: persistent/refractory GD, antithyroid drugs over 5 years with positive TRAb. For both TCR sequencing and RNA sequencing, RNA was extracted from PBMCs using TRIzol. The diagnosis of Graves' disease followed American Thyroid Association guidelines. Patients were recruited from an endocrinology department in Xi'an, China. Each patient gave approximately 8.8 milliliters of peripheral blood, collected in an EDTA anticoagulant tube. Ficoll Paque Plus density gradient separation was used to isolate PBMCs, and no additional T cell sorting was done. An Agilent 2100 Bioanalyzer and agarose gel were used to check RNA quality, while a NanoDrop 2000 measured RNA concentration. As for this clonotype: This clone's antigen is unknown. No much larger clonotype is one base removed from it; base qualities were not supplied.

The source was peripheral blood mononuclear cells (PBMCs), collected when the disease was refractory, from a patient treated with antithyroid drugs. This TCR came from a female donor with Graves disease.

Read as DNA, the sequence is TGTGCCATCAGCTCCCAGACTAGCGAGGACGGGGCCAACGTCCTGACTTTC. This encodes CAISSQTSEDGANVLTF. The chain uses TRBV10-3 and TRBJ2-6; 8 central nucleotides agree with TRBD2. The germline V gene yields ENHRY for CDR1 and SYGVKD for CDR2. Trimming accounts for 6 bases at V and 4 bases at J, while the number of junction bases matched to no gene is 11. From cysteine to phenylalanine, the CDR3 is 17 amino acids long. Of the read, only the CDR3 DNA is kept; its 51 bases are in frame from base 1.